The present T cell receptor beta chain was sequenced within a study of blood T cells in healthy people across ages. Looking at the study overall: Per every two T cells, about one barcoded beta molecule was captured by template switching.

As regards this clonotype: The antigen remains unidentified.

A sample-barcoded 5' primer and a J-beta primer mix were used in a second PCR of roughly 7 to 11 cycles. The authors tagged each cDNA molecule using a template-switch adaptor with 12 random nucleotides. MiXCR, run by TCRdb on the 5' RACE reads, gives a single entry per CDR3 protein. The data hold fewer than 1 million distinct CDR3 sequences, with under 45% observed a single time. The germline V and J ends were trimmed by 2 bases and 4 bases, with 10 bases remaining between them. CDR1 SNHLY and CDR2 FYNNEI come from the germline V gene. The CDR3 covers 14 residues. Overall study findings and caveats: Higher naive T cell percentage went strongly together with higher TCR beta diversity.

The gene calls are TRBV2 and TRBJ2-3; possibly TRBD1 for D (6 bases). The TCR comes from a man aged 55 to 70 in good health. The sequencing sample was made of blood. CDR3 sequence reads: CASSEQGRADTQYF. CDR3 sequence (DNA): TGTGCCAGCAGTGAACAGGGGCGCGCAGATACGCAGTATTTT.